This is a list of T cell receptor beta chains from one sample in a study of identical twins. TCRdb re-called the 5' RACE reads with MiXCR, one entry per CDR3 protein. The data hold 640,000 or so distinct CDR3 sequences, with 5.5% to 6.5% observed a single time. What was sequenced was naive T cells sorted from blood. Every receptor here comes from a young man in good health. CDR3s include the opening cysteine and the closing phenylalanine or tryptophan. Each record gives: J gene, D gene, clone size, CDR3 length, V gene, CDR3 DNA, CDR3 protein. A D gene is named only where the DNA matches it firmly. Not every row has a clone size; where given, it reads once, few, many or a size class.

>TRBJ2-1|NA|few|12|TRBV24-1
TGTGCCACCAGTGGTCAGTACAATGAGCAGTTCTTC
CATSGQYNEQFF
>TRBJ2-3|TRBD1|few|15|TRBV29-1
TGCAGCGTTGGTCGCGGGACAGGGGGCACAGATACGCAGTATTTT
CSVGRGTGGTDTQYF
>TRBJ2-1|NA|many|11|TRBV5-6
TGTGCCAGCAGCTTTGCCAATGAGCAGTTCTTC
CASSFANEQFF
>TRBJ1-5|NA|many|16|TRBV12-3/TRBV12-4
TGTGCCAGCAGTTTATTTAGCAGGGGCAGCAATCAGCCCCAGCATTTT
CASSLFSRGSNQPQHF
>TRBJ2-7|NA|few|12|TRBV7-2
TGTGCCAGCAGCTTAGGTCCTGCCGAGCAGTACTTC
CASSLGPAEQYF
>TRBJ2-4|TRBD2|few|17|TRBV5-1
TGCGCCAGCAGCGAAGGGCAAGCGGGAGCGCTCAAAAACATTCAGTACTTC
CASSEGQAGALKNIQYF
>TRBJ2-4|TRBD1|NA|15|TRBV6-1
TGTGCCAGCACCCACACGACAGGGTTTAGAAACATTCAGTACTTC
CASTHTTGFRNIQYF
>TRBJ2-3|NA|few|13|TRBV6-5
TGTGCCAGCAGTTTCGAACTTGGGGATACGCAGTATTTT
CASSFELGDTQYF
>TRBJ2-3|NA|few|16|TRBV6-1
TGTGCCAGCAGCCACGGACTGACTGGTTCAACAGATACGCAGTATTTT
CASSHGLTGSTDTQYF
>TRBJ2-1|TRBD1|NA|14|TRBV5-1
TGCGCCAGCAGCGTCGGACAGGGGGGGGGTGAGCAGTTCTTC
CASSVGQGGGEQFF
>TRBJ1-2|NA|many|15|TRBV12-3/TRBV12-4
TGTGCCAGCAGACCGAGGGGAGACAGAGTCTATGGCTACACCTTC
CASRPRGDRVYGYTF
>TRBJ2-5|NA|few|15|TRBV21-1
TGTGCCAGCAGCTCCTACTTAGCGTTCCAAGAGACCCAGTACTTC
CASSSYLAFQETQYF
>TRBJ2-6|NA|many|17|TRBV4-1
TGCGCCAGCAGCCAAGATATTTCCGCTTCTGGGGCCAACGTCCTGACTTTC
CASSQDISASGANVLTF
>TRBJ2-1|TRBD1|many|14|TRBV6-5
TGTGCCAGCAGTCACCGGGACAGTTACAATGAGCAGTTCTTC
CASSHRDSYNEQFF
>TRBJ2-5|TRBD1|many|15|TRBV4-3
TGCGCCAGCAGCCCAGGACAGGGGGATGGGGAGACCCAGTACTTC
CASSPGQGDGETQYF
>TRBJ2-3|NA|many|13|TRBV29-1
TGCAGCGTTGTTGGGTTCAGCTCAAATACGCAGTATTTT
CSVVGFSSNTQYF
>TRBJ2-1|TRBD1|NA|17|TRBV6-1
TGTGCCAGCAGACCACGGACAGGGGTCCTCTCCTACAATGAGCAGTTCTTC
CASRPRTGVLSYNEQFF
>TRBJ1-1|NA|NA|13|TRBV7-2
TGTGCCAGCAGCACAACAAGGAACACTGAAGCTTTCTTT
CASSTTRNTEAFF
>TRBJ2-4|TRBD2|few|13|TRBV12-3/TRBV12-4
TGTGCCAGCAAGCCTAGCGGGATTGGCATTCAGTACTTC
CASKPSGIGIQYF
>TRBJ2-5|NA|few|16|TRBV7-9
TGTGCCAGCAGCTCCACCGGGACCTCCTGGTGGGAGACCCAGTACTTC
CASSSTGTSWWETQYF
>TRBJ2-2|NA|many|14|TRBV20-1
TGCAGTGGCCAGACTAGGGTACCCACCGGGGAGCTGTTTTTT
CSGQTRVPTGELFF
>TRBJ2-5|TRBD2|many|17|TRBV25-1
TGTGCCAGCAGTAAAACCTTCACTAGCGGGGTCCAAGAGACCCAGTACTTC
CASSKTFTSGVQETQYF
>TRBJ2-5|NA|NA|17|TRBV6-1
TGTGCCAGCAGTGAAGATGTAGAGTATACAGATCAAGAGACCCAGTACTTC
CASSEDVEYTDQETQYF
>TRBJ2-1|TRBD1|NA|15|TRBV5-1
TGCGCCAGCCAAGACAGGGGGCAGCCCATCAATGAGCAGTTCTTC
CASQDRGQPINEQFF
>TRBJ2-1|NA|NA|18|TRBV5-1
TGCGCCAGCAGCCAATCTGACTGGAACCAAAACTACTACAATGAGCAGTTCTTC
CASSQSDWNQNYYNEQFF
>TRBJ2-3|TRBD2|NA|20|TRBV11-2
TGTGCCAGCAGCTTCGGGGGCCGACTAGCGGGTAGTTTGGCCACAGATACGCAGTATTTT
CASSFGGRLAGSLATDTQYF
>TRBJ2-3|NA|NA|14|TRBV7-3
TGTGCCAGCAGCTTAAATGGGATCCCAGATACGCAGTATTTT
CASSLNGIPDTQYF
>TRBJ1-1|TRBD1|many|15|TRBV5-1
TGCGCCAGCAGCTTGGTTCAGGGGGCGCAGACTGAAGCTTTCTTT
CASSLVQGAQTEAFF
>TRBJ2-5|NA|many|14|TRBV3-1
TGTGCCAGCAGCCTTAGGACGGTGAAAGAGACCCAGTACTTC
CASSLRTVKETQYF
>TRBJ2-1|NA|few|14|TRBV12-3/TRBV12-4
TGTGCCAGCAGTATCGGGGGCCGGGGGAATGAGCAGTTCTTC
CASSIGGRGNEQFF
>TRBJ2-5|TRBD2|NA|17|TRBV4-1
TGCGCCAGCAGCCCTAAGGCTCCACTAGCGGTACAAGAGACCCAGTACTTC
CASSPKAPLAVQETQYF